The 10 T cell receptor beta chains reported below all come from one sample, sequenced in a study of blood T cell repertoires in COVID-19. Data came from immunoSEQ multiplex PCR; TCRdb stores just in-frame clones and leaves some out. Seen here are 150,000 to 200,000 clones, approximately 92% observed once, and the top ten hold roughly 4.8%. Material: peripheral blood. Receptors were obtained from a woman between 50 and 59 years old with acute or convalescent COVID-19.

In its sample, this clone was seen once. V is TRBV4-1 and J is TRBJ1-1; no reliable D call. Germline CDR1 is MGHRA and CDR2 is YSYEKL. Trimming stripped 6 bases from V and 1 base from J, with 12 bases between. This CDR3 comprises 14 residues. The CDR3 coding sequence is TGCGCCAGCAGTTTAAGGGAGGCGAACACTGAAGCTTTCTTT. Translation gives CASSLREANTEAFF.

The CDR3 loop reads CATSVGQRPGGYNEQFF. Written as DNA, the CDR3 is TGTGCCACCAGCGTAGGACAAAGACCGGGAGGATACAATGAGCAGTTCTTC. The chain has TRBV15 and TRBJ2-1; 7 positions match TRBD2. The V gene's germline CDR1 is LNHNV and CDR2 YYDKDF (reference sequence). V was pared by 5 bases and J by 4 bases, with 14 bases of the junction left unmatched. There are 17 residues in the CDR3. Full variable domain (outside the CDR3, taken from reference TRBV15 and TRBJ2-1): DAMVIQNPRYQVTQFGKPVTLSCSQTLNHNVMYWYQQKSSQAPKLLFHYYDKDFNNEADTPDNFQSRRPNTSFCFLDIRSPGLGDTAMYLCATSVGQRPGGYNEQFFGPGTRLTVL.

The rearrangement links TRBV6-2 or TRBV6-3 to TRBJ1-1; D is perhaps TRBD1 (6 bases). This CDR3 has 17 amino acids. CDR1 and CDR2 (germline): MNHEY, SVGEGT. V shed 0 bases and J shed 1 base, with 15 bases lying between them. The DNA for the CDR3 is TGTGCCAGCAGTTACTCCCCACAGGGAAGAAAGAACACTGAAGCTTTCTTT. It is translated as CASSYSPQGRKNTEAFF.

The J gene is TRBJ1-2, the V gene TRBV28; 7 nucleotides line up with TRBD1. J lost 4 bases, V lost 6 bases, and 2 bases had no gene match. The CDR3 contains 12 residues. CDR1 and CDR2 (germline): MDHEN, SYDVKM. CDR3 region: CASRGQAYGYTF. CDR3 coding DNA: TGTGCCAGCAGAGGACAGGCCTATGGCTACACCTTC.

The V and J genes are TRBV18 and TRBJ1-1; no firm D call. Per germline, CDR1 KGHSH and CDR2 LQKENI. V dropped 3 bases and J dropped 3 bases, with 2 bases sitting between them. The CDR3 has 11 residues. Written as DNA, the CDR3 is TGTGCCAGCTCACCCGACACTGAAGCTTTCTTT. This gives the protein CASSPDTEAFF. The full variable domain, its missing parts supplied by reference TRBV18 and TRBJ1-1, is NAGVMQNPRHLVRRRGQEARLRCSPMKGHSHVYWYRQLPEEGLKFMVYLQKENIIDESGMPKERFSAEFPKEGPSILRIQQVVRGDSAAYFCASSPDTEAFFGQGTRLTVV.

V gene TRBV7-3 combines with J gene TRBJ1-1; the match to TRBD1 covers 9 bases. Germline assignment: CDR1 SGHTA and CDR2 FQGTGA. With V trimmed by 5 bases and J by 5 bases, 6 bases remained unmatched. CDR3 length: 14 amino acids. CDR3: CASSHGQGSTEAFF. The CDR3 DNA follows: TGTGCCAGCAGCCACGGACAGGGGTCGACTGAAGCTTTCTTT.

The V call is TRBV7-9, the J call TRBJ1-1, with 7 positions matching TRBD1. This CDR3 is built from 14 residues. J was trimmed by 1 base and V by 5 bases; bases with no gene match: 4. Germline CDR1 reads SEHNR; CDR2 reads FQNEAQ (reference sequence). CDR3 nucleotides: TGTGCCAGCAGCGACGGGACAGCGAACACTGAAGCTTTCTTT. Translating it yields CASSDGTANTEAFF. Based on the CDR3 plus reference TRBV7-9 and TRBJ1-1, the full variable domain is DTGVSQNPRHKITKRGQNVTFRCDPISEHNRLYWYRQTLGQGPEFLTYFQNEAQLEKSRLLSDRFSAERPKGSFSTLEIQRTEQGDSAMYLCASSDGTANTEAFFGQGTRLTVV.

The V gene is TRBV18, the J gene TRBJ2-7, with TRBD2 matching 9 bases. Germline V gene lookup returns CDR1 KGHSH and CDR2 LQKENI. CDR3 length: 13 residues. The V gene end was trimmed by 6 bases and the J gene end by 3 bases; junction bases not matched to a gene: 3. The CDR3 DNA is TGTGCCAGCTCTATAGCGGGAGTCTACGAGCAGTACTTC. Translating gives CASSIAGVYEQYF.

For the CDR3, the DNA is TGTGCCAGCAGTGGCAGGGTACCGAACATCCAAGAGACCCAGTACTTC. It is translated as CASSGRVPNIQETQYF. This chain links TRBV6-1 with TRBJ2-5; TRBD1 might be the D (5 bases). The germline V gene has CDR1 MNHNS and CDR2 SASEGT. Trimming took 4 bases from V and 1 from J, leaving 16 bases between them. The CDR3 covers 16 residues.

The V call is TRBV20-1, the J call TRBJ1-1, with D maybe TRBD1 (5 bases). This CDR3 is 14 amino acids long. Germline assignment: CDR1 DFQATT and CDR2 SNEGSKA (reference sequence). The germline V and J ends were trimmed by 3 bases and 6 bases, with 17 bases remaining between them. The CDR3, as DNA: TGCAGTGCTAGTATGGTGCAGGGTAGAGCTGAAGCTTTCTTT. The encoded protein is CSASMVQGRAEAFF.